Listed below are T cell receptor beta chains from one sample, sequenced in a study of blood T cell repertoires in COVID-19. Clones were read by immunoSEQ multiplex PCR, and TCRdb kept only the in-frame ones, dropping some. Of almost 400,000 clones listed, 85% to 90% are singletons. The specimen sequenced was PBMCs or T cells enriched from blood (not recorded which). These receptors were taken from a woman aged 30 to 39 who had recovered from COVID-19. Each CDR3 is given with its conserved first and last residue. A D gene is named only where the DNA matches it firmly. Some rows mark clone size as missing; the rest say once, few, many or name a class of expanded clone.

>TRBD1|TRBJ2-7|TRBV18|.
CASSPVFRTGGYEQYF
TGTGCCAGCTCACCAGTCTTCCGGACAGGTGGCTACGAGCAGTACTTC
>TRBD2|TRBJ2-1|TRBV19|.
CASSLGLASDEQFF
TGTGCCAGTAGTTTGGGACTAGCTTCCGATGAGCAGTTCTTC
>.|TRBJ2-5|TRBV7-2|.
CASSSPRPTGGETQYF
TGTGCCAGCAGCTCCCCAAGACCGACAGGTGGGGAGACCCAGTACTTC
>TRBD1|TRBJ2-6|TRBV28|.
CATAGQGYSGANVLTF
TGTGCCACCGCGGGACAGGGATACTCTGGGGCCAACGTCCTGACTTTC
>.|TRBJ1-5|TRBV28|.
CASRGFTDNQPQHF
TGTGCCAGCAGAGGATTTACAGATAATCAGCCCCAGCATTTT
>.|TRBJ1-6|TRBV7-2|.
CASSLGRQSSYNSPLHF
TGTGCCAGCAGCTTAGGCCGACAGAGCTCCTATAATTCACCCCTCCACTTT
>TRBD1|TRBJ1-2|TRBV5-4|.
CASSLAGQGAYGYTF
TGTGCCAGCAGCTTGGCAGGACAGGGGGCTTATGGCTACACCTTC
>.|TRBJ1-2|TRBV30|.
CAWSVQGVGYGYTF
TGTGCCTGGAGTGTACAGGGAGTAGGCTATGGCTACACCTTC
>.|TRBJ2-7|TRBV2|.
CASIKGQASYEQYF
TGTGCCAGCATTAAGGGACAAGCGTCCTACGAGCAGTACTTC
>TRBD1|TRBJ1-5|TRBV28|.
CAISYRGSNQPQHF
TGTGCCATCAGTTACAGGGGTAGCAATCAGCCCCAGCATTTT
>TRBD1|TRBJ1-2|TRBV7-2|once
CASSRDRNNYGYTF
TGTGCCAGCAGCCGGGACAGAAATAACTATGGCTACACCTTC
>TRBD1|TRBJ1-4|TRBV28|.
CASSLWTGGNEKLFF
TGTGCCAGCAGTTTATGGACAGGGGGGAACGAAAAACTGTTTTTT
>TRBD2|TRBJ2-5|TRBV9|once
CASSASPGLAAYFGQETQYF
TGTGCCAGCAGCGCTAGCCCGGGACTAGCGGCTTATTTCGGCCAAGAGACCCAGTACTTC
>TRBD1|TRBJ2-7|TRBV6-1|.
CASSEARQGKYEQYF
TGTGCCAGCAGTGAAGCCCGACAGGGGAAATACGAGCAGTACTTC
>.|TRBJ1-1|TRBV30|.
CACRNTEAFF
TGTGCCTGCAGGAACACTGAAGCTTTCTTT
>.|TRBJ2-2|TRBV30|.
CAWYFTGELFF
TGTGCCTGGTATTTTACCGGGGAGCTGTTTTTT
>TRBD2|TRBJ2-1|TRBV11-1|.
CASRQRGGRDEQFF
TGTGCCAGCAGGCAACGGGGGGGCCGAGATGAGCAGTTCTTC
>TRBD1|TRBJ1-2|TRBV28|.
CASSLTVSQGSRNGYTF
TGTGCCAGCAGTTTGACCGTATCACAGGGGTCTCGGAATGGCTACACCTTC
>.|TRBJ2-2|TRBV24-1|.
CATSRTDDTGELFF
TGTGCCACAAGCAGAACAGACGACACCGGGGAGCTGTTTTTT
>.|TRBJ2-7|TRBV7-8|.
CASSFGGAYYEQYF
TGTGCCAGCAGCTTTGGGGGGGCCTACTACGAGCAGTACTTC
>.|TRBJ2-7|TRBV4-1|.
CASSQDRGKYEQYF
TGCGCCAGCAGCCAGGACCGGGGTAAATACGAGCAGTACTTC
>TRBD2|TRBJ2-3|TRBV29-1|.
CSAPSTSGSSPTQYF
TGCAGCGCTCCTTCGACTAGCGGGAGCTCTCCTACGCAGTATTTT
>TRBD1|TRBJ1-2|TRBV27|.
CASSPFRGQNYGYTF
TGTGCCAGCAGTCCCTTTCGGGGACAGAACTATGGCTACACCTTC
>.|TRBJ1-2|TRBV5-1|.
CASSREGGSYGYTF
TGCGCCAGCAGCAGGGAGGGGGGATCCTATGGCTACACCTTC
>TRBD2|TRBJ2-3|TRBV2|few
CASGTSGATTDTQYF
TGTGCCAGCGGGACTAGCGGGGCTACTACAGATACGCAGTATTTT
>.|TRBJ1-5|TRBV10-3|.
CAISDRPTDSSNQPQHF
TGTGCCATCAGTGATCGACCGACGGACAGCAGCAATCAGCCCCAGCATTTT
>.|TRBJ1-1|TRBV6-4|.
CASRSEGRDTEAFF
TGTGCCAGCAGATCCGAGGGGAGGGACACTGAAGCTTTCTTT
>.|TRBJ1-4|TRBV5-1|.
CASSRSTAGGDEKLFF
TGCGCCAGCAGCAGAAGTACAGCGGGAGGTGATGAAAAACTGTTTTTT
>.|TRBJ1-1|TRBV12-3/TRBV12-4|.
CASRSEGGTEAFF
TGTGCCAGCAGGTCAGAGGGTGGAACTGAAGCTTTCTTT
>.|TRBJ1-1|TRBV19|once
CASSNWLNTEAFF
TGTGCCAGTAGTAACTGGTTGAACACTGAAGCTTTCTTT
>.|TRBJ2-3|TRBV27|.
CASSYSGGGDTQYF
TGTGCCAGCAGTTATAGCGGTGGGGGGGATACGCAGTATTTT
>.|TRBJ1-6|TRBV27|.
CASSFFSRNNSPLHF
TGTGCCAGCAGTTTCTTCAGCAGGAATAATTCACCCCTCCACTTT
>.|TRBJ1-6|TRBV18|.
CASSRTDNSPLHF
TGTGCCAGCTCCAGGACAGATAATTCACCCCTCCACTTT
>TRBD1|TRBJ2-3|TRBV28|.
CASSSTGDGTDTQYF
TGTGCCAGCAGTTCGACAGGGGATGGCACAGATACGCAGTATTTT
>TRBD2|TRBJ2-7|TRBV28|.
CASRIPLGLAGVDEQYF
TGTGCCAGCAGAATTCCTTTGGGGCTTGCGGGAGTCGACGAGCAGTACTTC
>TRBD1|TRBJ1-1|TRBV30|.
CAWTLGGQINTEAFF
TGTGCCTGGACTCTGGGGGGACAGATAAACACTGAAGCTTTCTTT
>.|TRBJ1-3|TRBV4-1|.
CASSQGQNSGNTIYF
TGCGCCAGCAGCCAAGGGCAGAACTCTGGAAACACCATATATTTT
>TRBD1|TRBJ1-1|TRBV2|.
CASTQRPPGQENTEAFF
TGTGCCAGCACCCAAAGGCCCCCGGGACAGGAGAACACTGAAGCTTTCTTT
>.|TRBJ1-5|TRBV29-1|.
CSVKTRSNQPQHF
TGCAGCGTTAAGACTCGGAGCAATCAGCCCCAGCATTTT
>.|TRBJ1-6|TRBV7-2|.
CASSLRAGNNSPLHF
TGTGCCAGCAGTCTTAGAGCAGGGAATAATTCACCCCTCCACTTT
>.|TRBJ1-1|TRBV7-2|.
CASSPQIRGTEAFF
TGTGCCAGCAGCCCACAAATACGGGGCACTGAAGCTTTCTTT
>TRBD2|TRBJ2-5|TRBV7-3|.
CASSSLAEETQYF
TGTGCCAGCAGCTCTCTAGCGGAAGAGACCCAGTACTTC
>.|TRBJ2-7|TRBV24-1|.
CALYEQYF
TGTGCTCTATACGAGCAGTACTTC
>TRBD1|TRBJ1-5|TRBV5-1|.
CASSRGQGDQPQHF
TGCGCCAGCAGCCGAGGACAGGGGGATCAGCCCCAGCATTTT
>.|TRBJ1-1|TRBV28|.
CASSSRLREAFF
TGTGCCAGCAGTTCTCGACTGCGTGAAGCTTTCTTT
>.|TRBJ2-7|TRBV5-1|.
CASSLMDSRYEQYF
TGCGCCAGCAGCTTGATGGACAGCCGTTACGAGCAGTACTTC
>.|TRBJ1-6|TRBV27|once
CASSLIVRSVSPLHF
TGTGCCAGCAGTTTAATTGTGCGGAGTGTTTCACCCCTCCACTTT
>TRBD1|TRBJ2-5|TRBV11-1|.
CASSSGQNMETQYF
TGTGCCAGCAGCTCGGGACAGAACATGGAGACCCAGTACTTC
>.|TRBJ2-1|TRBV15|.
CATSSGLSNEQFF
TGTGCCACCAGCAGCGGGTTGAGTAATGAGCAGTTCTTC
>.|TRBJ2-7|TRBV29-1|.
CSVVGGNSYEQYF
TGCAGCGTTGTGGGCGGGAACTCCTACGAGCAGTACTTC